This T cell receptor beta chain is drawn from a study of T cell repertoires in cytomegalovirus infection. Study-wide background: Matching HLA type and CMV infection were both indicated by public TCR beta signatures.

CDR1 is LNHDA and CDR2 is SQIVND in the germline V gene (reference sequence). V was trimmed by 7 bases and J by 1 base, leaving 17 bases between them. The CDR3 has 17 amino acids. Study-wide points: HLA-C-restricted TCR beta clonotypes specific for CMV led the ex vivo response.

TCRdb redid the calling of the reads with MiXCR, one entry per CDR3 protein. This sample yields 680,000 or so distinct CDR3 sequences, of which 35% are seen a single time; 2.5% to 3% belongs to the top ten. On this clonotype: Its target is unknown.

Sequenced sample: PBMCs. The chain carries TRBV19 and TRBJ2-6; tentatively, D is TRBD2 (5 bases). The source of this sequence is a human donor in good health (CMV status not recorded). Some clones in this sample may be carry-over from other donors' samples. The CDR3 region is CASNKSGGLSGANVLTF. The DNA for the CDR3 is TGTGCCAGTAACAAAAGCGGTGGGTTATCTGGGGCCAACGTCCTGACTTTC.